The 16 T cell receptor beta chains below were found in one sample sequenced in a study of graft-versus-host responses after intestinal transplantation. Repertoires were generated with immunoSEQ multiplex PCR, while TCRdb's copy carries only in-frame clones and drops some. Among about 94,000 clones listed, roughly 90% were seen once. No antigen has been assigned to these receptors. This specimen consisted of unstimulated CD8+ T cells sorted from spleen or lymph node cells, obtained before intestinal transplant. These TCRs come from a human donor who received an intestinal transplant.

The CDR3 coding sequence is TGTGCCAGTAGGGCTAACGGCGGGGGCTACAATGAGCAGTTCTTC. This sequence encodes CASRANGGGYNEQFF. J is TRBJ2-1 and V is TRBV19; TRBD2 agrees at 7 bases. The CDR3 totals 15 residues. Looked up from germline, CDR1 is LNHDA and CDR2 is SQIVND (reference sequence). V trimming: 6 bases; J trimming: 3 bases; junction bases outside the gene matches: 8.

J is TRBJ2-7 and V is TRBV19; a weak D match, TRBD2 (6 bases). V lost 4 bases, J lost 4 bases, and 11 bases lay in between. The germline gives CDR1 LNHDA, CDR2 SQIVND (reference sequence). This CDR3 region has 13 residues. In DNA form, the CDR3 reads TGTGCCAGTAGTACTGGGGGAGGTTACGAGCAGTACTTC. It encodes CASSTGGGYEQYF.

This chain uses TRBV5-5 with TRBJ1-1; D may be TRBD1 (6 bases). V was shortened by 0 bases and J by 1 base, with 10 bases between the two germline ends. The CDR3 is 15 residues long. Germline loops: CDR1 SGHKS, CDR2 YYEKEE (reference sequence). The DNA for the CDR3 is TGTGCCAGCAGCTTGGTTGGGGGCCGGAACACTGAAGCTTTCTTT. Translated: CASSLVGGRNTEAFF.

The chain recombines TRBV7-9 with TRBJ2-7; possibly TRBD1 for D (5 bases). Trimming took 6 bases from V and 2 from J, leaving 8 bases between them. Germline V gives CDR1 SEHNR, CDR2 FQNEAQ (reference sequence). CDR3 length: 12 residues. This CDR3 reads CASSDSTYEQYF. DNA for the CDR3: TGTGCCAGCAGTGACAGCACCTACGAGCAGTACTTC.

The chain combines TRBV19 with TRBJ2-1, with 7 nucleotides matching TRBD2. With V trimmed by 0 bases and J by 8 bases, 10 bases remained unmatched. Germline V gives CDR1 LNHDA, CDR2 SQIVND (reference sequence). The CDR3 is 16 amino acids. The CDR3 spells CASSIEDSGYGHEQFF. The CDR3, as DNA: TGTGCCAGTAGTATAGAAGATAGCGGGTATGGACATGAGCAGTTCTTC. The whole variable domain, filled in from reference TRBV19 and TRBJ2-1, reads DGGITQSPKYLFRKEGQNVTLSCEQNLNHDAMYWYRQDPGQGLRLIYYSQIVNDFQKGDIAEGYSVSREKKESFPLTVTSAQKNPTAFYLCASSIEDSGYGHEQFFGPGTRLTVL.

The genes are TRBV4-1 and TRBJ1-5; the match to TRBD1 covers 9 bases. Trimming took 1 base from V and 2 from J; bases not matched to a gene: 12. The CDR3 runs 19 residues. Germline V gene sequence: CDR1 MGHRA, CDR2 YSYEKL. The CDR3 spells CASSQVETGGGRGNQPQHF. The CDR3 DNA reads as TGCGCCAGCAGCCAAGTAGAGACAGGGGGTGGAAGGGGCAATCAGCCCCAGCATTTT.

V and J are TRBV19 and TRBJ2-2, with 10 bases that match TRBD1. With 5 bases clipped from V and 7 bases from J, the junction kept 4 bases outside the gene matches. This CDR3 contains 14 residues. The germline CDR1 and CDR2 sequences are LNHDA and SQIVND (reference sequence). CDR3 DNA sequence: TGTGCCAGTAGTGAGACAGGGGGCTTCGGGGAGCTGTTTTTT. Its translation: CASSETGGFGELFF. Drawing the rest from reference TRBV19 and TRBJ2-2, the complete variable domain is DGGITQSPKYLFRKEGQNVTLSCEQNLNHDAMYWYRQDPGQGLRLIYYSQIVNDFQKGDIAEGYSVSREKKESFPLTVTSAQKNPTAFYLCASSETGGFGELFFGEGSRLTVL.

Comments on this clone: At the DNA level, this CDR3 is encoded by other sequences in the same sample as well. The chain carries TRBV5-1 and TRBJ2-7, with D maybe TRBD1 (6 bases). The CDR3 contains 13 residues. The germline CDR1 and CDR2 sequences are SGHRS and YFSETQ. V shed 4 bases and J shed 5 bases, with 13 bases lying between them. CDR3 nucleotide sequence: TGCGCCAGCAGCCTGGCTGGGGGCGACGAGCAGTACTTC. It specifies CASSLAGGDEQYF.

V usage is TRBV2 and J usage is TRBJ2-1; D is possibly TRBD1 (6 bases). The germline V gene encodes CDR1 SNHLY and CDR2 FYNNEI. The CDR3 extends over 15 amino acids. Trimming shortened V by 6 bases and J by 2 bases, and 14 bases separated the two germline ends. The CDR3 sequence: CASRDTGKAYNEQFF. The CDR3 nucleotides read TGTGCCAGCAGGGACACAGGGAAAGCCTACAATGAGCAGTTCTTC. Full variable domain (missing parts from reference TRBV2 and TRBJ2-1): EPEVTQTPSHQVTQMGQEVILRCVPISNHLYFYWYRQILGQKVEFLVSFYNNEISEKSEIFDDQFSVERPDGSNFTLKIRSTKLEDSAMYFCASRDTGKAYNEQFFGPGTRLTVL.

The chain couples TRBV6-5 to TRBJ2-3; no firm D call. Per the germline V gene, CDR1 is MNHEY and CDR2 is SVGAGI. Trimming took off 6 bases at V and 4 bases at J, with 11 bases between the two ends. This CDR3 is built from 13 residues. CDR3 nucleotides: TGTGCCAGCAGCCCCCTTAATTCAGATACGCAGTATTTT. Protein product: CASSPLNSDTQYF.

This clone was seen only once. The genes are TRBV10-1 and TRBJ2-3; 7 nucleotides agree with TRBD2. The CDR3 loop spans 14 amino acids. Per germline, CDR1 WNHNN and CDR2 SYGVQD (reference sequence). Losses at the gene ends were 2 bases for V and 13 bases for J; bases not matched to a gene: 12. DNA of the CDR3: TGCGCCAGCAGTGAGGCGCCTCGAGCGGGGCCCAAGTATTTT. Its protein product is CASSEAPRAGPKYF.

The V call is TRBV6-5, the J call TRBJ2-3; TRBD2 aligns across 12 bases. J was trimmed by 4 bases and V by 5 bases; bases with no gene match: 4. Germline-derived CDR1 and CDR2 are MNHEY and SVGAGI. The CDR3 is 15 amino acids. The CDR3 nucleotides read TGTGCCAGCAGTCTAGCGGGAGGGCCTTCAGATACGCAGTATTTT. The encoded protein is CASSLAGGPSDTQYF.

This clone has a single count. This chain joins TRBV6-1 and TRBJ1-5; perhaps TRBD1 as D (6 bases). Looked up from germline, CDR1 is MNHNS and CDR2 is SASEGT. V was cut by 2 bases and J by 2 bases, with 10 bases left in between. The CDR3 contains 15 residues. The CDR3 bases are TGTGCCAGCAGTGAATTCAGGGGAGGCAATCAGCCCCAGCATTTT. It is translated as CASSEFRGGNQPQHF.

This chain joins TRBV5-5 and TRBJ2-1; TRBD2 agrees at 8 bases. V lost 0 bases and J lost 5; bases outside the gene matches: 10. Germline CDR1 and CDR2: SGHKS and YYEKEE (reference sequence). The CDR3 has 17 residues. CDR3 in amino acids: CASSLGSGGVNNNEQFF. CDR3 nucleotide sequence: TGTGCCAGCAGCTTGGGGTCGGGGGGGGTAAACAACAATGAGCAGTTCTTC.

The J gene is TRBJ2-7, the V gene TRBV2, with D possibly TRBD1 on 6 matching bases. The CDR3 is made up of 13 amino acids. Trimming cost V 6 bases and J 2 bases, with 11 bases left between them. Looked up from germline, CDR1 is SNHLY and CDR2 is FYNNEI. This CDR3 reads CASRIRGTYEQYF. The DNA for the CDR3 is TGTGCCAGCAGAATCAGGGGAACCTACGAGCAGTACTTC.

CDR3 protein: CASSQEVGADTQYF. The CDR3 DNA sequence: TGTGCCAGCAGCCAAGAAGTAGGAGCAGATACGCAGTATTTT. The rearrangement links TRBV4-2 to TRBJ2-3; D uncertain. V was cut by 0 bases and J by 4 bases, with 8 bases left in between. The CDR3 extends over 14 amino acids. From germline, CDR1 is LGHNA and CDR2 YNFKEQ.